These T cell receptor beta chains were read from a single sample in a study of blood T cell repertoires in COVID-19. Sequencing used immunoSEQ multiplex PCR; TCRdb keeps in-frame clones, though not all of them. In the table there are approximately 96,000 clones, 81% of which are singletons. The sequenced material came from peripheral blood. The receptor source for this set is a woman aged 80 or older with acute or convalescent COVID-19. CDR3s include the opening cysteine and the closing phenylalanine or tryptophan. Each record gives: clone size, V gene, D gene, J gene, CDR3 protein, CDR3 DNA. A D gene is named only where the DNA matches it firmly. For some rows the clone size is stated as once, few or many, or as a class when expanded; others skip it.

NA	TRBV28	NA	TRBJ1-4	CASSRSDRANEKLFF	TGTGCCAGCAGTCGGAGCGACCGGGCTAATGAAAAACTGTTTTTT
NA	TRBV10-3	TRBD1	TRBJ1-2	CAISESPSGQAGYTF	TGTGCCATCAGTGAGTCTCCCTCTGGACAGGCAGGCTACACCTTC
NA	TRBV14	TRBD1	TRBJ1-1	CASSQTGVTEAFF	TGTGCCAGCAGCCAAACAGGGGTTACTGAAGCTTTCTTT
NA	TRBV27	NA	TRBJ2-5	CASSPRGGGGFFGETQYF	TGTGCCAGCAGCCCAAGAGGGGGCGGGGGGTTCTTCGGGGAGACCCAGTACTTC
NA	TRBV5-1	TRBD1	TRBJ1-1	CASSLTGVNTEAFF	TGCGCCAGCAGCTTGACAGGGGTTAACACTGAAGCTTTCTTT
NA	TRBV2	TRBD1	TRBJ2-2	CASSRQGSGELFF	TGTGCCAGCAGTCGACAGGGGTCGGGGGAGCTGTTTTTT
NA	TRBV7-2	TRBD1	TRBJ1-2	CASSRTRQGTNGYTF	TGTGCCAGCAGTCGAACCAGACAGGGAACTAACGGCTACACCTTC
NA	TRBV7-2	TRBD2	TRBJ2-2	CASSLNQRGSGGELFF	TGTGCCAGCAGCTTGAATCAGCGGGGGTCGGGCGGGGAGCTGTTTTTT
many	TRBV30	NA	TRBJ1-2	CAWSFSQGYTF	TGTGCCTGGAGTTTCTCCCAGGGCTACACCTTC
NA	TRBV19	NA	TRBJ1-3	CATKSTRESGNTIYF	TGTGCCACCAAATCGACCAGGGAATCTGGAAACACCATATATTTT
NA	TRBV6-5	NA	TRBJ2-2	CASSRNTGELFF	TGTGCCAGCAGTCGGAACACCGGGGAGCTGTTTTTT
NA	TRBV15	NA	TRBJ2-6	CATSGLSLTSRGANVLTF	TGTGCCACCAGCGGACTATCCCTCACATCACGCGGGGCCAACGTCCTGACTTTC
once	TRBV7-3	TRBD2	TRBJ2-3	CASSRGLAGVYTQYF	TGTGCCAGCAGCCGGGGACTAGCGGGGGTATATACGCAGTATTTT
NA	TRBV28	TRBD1	TRBJ2-7	CASSTPGTGRYEQYF	TGTGCCAGCAGTACCCCCGGGACAGGGCGCTACGAGCAGTACTTC
once	TRBV27	TRBD1	TRBJ2-2	CASSWTGYGELFF	TGTGCCAGCAGTTGGACAGGGTACGGGGAGCTGTTTTTT
NA	TRBV7-2	NA	TRBJ2-1	CASSPYRADEQFF	TGTGCCAGCAGCCCCTACAGGGCGGATGAGCAGTTCTTC
NA	TRBV12-3/TRBV12-4	TRBD1	TRBJ1-1	CASSRTGGTEAFF	TGTGCCAGCAGCCGGACAGGGGGCACTGAAGCTTTCTTT
NA	TRBV4-1	TRBD2	TRBJ2-1	CASSRGLAGGAYNEQFF	TGCGCCAGCAGCCGAGGGTTGGCGGGGGGGGCCTACAATGAGCAGTTCTTC
NA	TRBV7-8	NA	TRBJ1-1	CASSLGSLAGNTEAFF	TGTGCCAGCAGCTTAGGAAGTCTAGCGGGGAACACTGAAGCTTTCTTT
NA	TRBV5-1	TRBD1	TRBJ1-6	CASSTGGSYNSPLHF	TGCGCCAGCAGCACAGGGGGCTCCTATAATTCACCCCTCCACTTT
few	TRBV19	TRBD1	TRBJ1-5	CASRETGQGVNQPQHF	TGTGCCAGTAGGGAAACCGGACAGGGGGTCAATCAGCCCCAGCATTTT
NA	TRBV11-3	NA	TRBJ2-3	CASSLGAYNTDTQYF	TGTGCCAGCAGCCTGGGGGCCTATAACACAGATACGCAGTATTTT
NA	TRBV7-8	TRBD2	TRBJ2-5	CASSGGGPHQETQYF	TGTGCCAGCAGCGGCGGGGGGCCTCACCAAGAGACCCAGTACTTC